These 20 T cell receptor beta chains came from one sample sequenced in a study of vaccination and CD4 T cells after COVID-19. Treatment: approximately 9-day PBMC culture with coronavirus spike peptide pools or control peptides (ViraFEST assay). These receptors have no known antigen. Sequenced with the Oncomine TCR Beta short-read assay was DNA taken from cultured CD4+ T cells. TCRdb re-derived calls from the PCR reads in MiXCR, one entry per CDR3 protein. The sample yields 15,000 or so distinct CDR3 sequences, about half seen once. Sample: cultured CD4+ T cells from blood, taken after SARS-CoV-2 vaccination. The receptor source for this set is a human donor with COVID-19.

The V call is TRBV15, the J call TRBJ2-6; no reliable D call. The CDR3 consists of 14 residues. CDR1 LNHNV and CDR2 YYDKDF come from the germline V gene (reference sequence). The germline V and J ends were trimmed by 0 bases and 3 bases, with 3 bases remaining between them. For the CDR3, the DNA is TGTGCCACCAGCAGAGATTTTGGGGCCAACGTCCTGACTTTC. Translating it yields CATSRDFGANVLTF.

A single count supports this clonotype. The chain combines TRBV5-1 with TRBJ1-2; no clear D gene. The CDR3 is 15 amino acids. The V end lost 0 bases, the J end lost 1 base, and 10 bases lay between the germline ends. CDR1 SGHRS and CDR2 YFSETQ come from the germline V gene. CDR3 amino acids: CASSLEGAVNYGYTF. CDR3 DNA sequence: TGCGCCAGCAGCTTGGAAGGAGCCGTTAACTATGGCTACACCTTC.

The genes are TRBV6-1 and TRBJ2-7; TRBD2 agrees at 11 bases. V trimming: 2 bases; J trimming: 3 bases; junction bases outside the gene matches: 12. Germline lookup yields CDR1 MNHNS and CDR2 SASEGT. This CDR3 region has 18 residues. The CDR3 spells CASSELSLAGASYYEQYF. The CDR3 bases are TGTGCCAGCAGTGAATTGTCACTAGCGGGGGCTTCCTACTACGAGCAGTACTTC.

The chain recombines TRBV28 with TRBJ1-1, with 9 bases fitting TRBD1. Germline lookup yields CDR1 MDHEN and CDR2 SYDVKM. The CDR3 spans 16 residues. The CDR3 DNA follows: TGTGTCTCGGTGGGGCTCGCGACAGGGGGGAACACTGAAGCTTTCTTT. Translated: CVSVGLATGGNTEAFF.

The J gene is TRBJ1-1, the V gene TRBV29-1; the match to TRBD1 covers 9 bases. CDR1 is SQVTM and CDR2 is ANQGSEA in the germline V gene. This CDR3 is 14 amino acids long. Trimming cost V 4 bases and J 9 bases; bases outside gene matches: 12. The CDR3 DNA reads TGCAGCGTTGGGCTCGGGGTAGGACAGGGGCAAGCTTTCTTT. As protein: CSVGLGVGQGQAFF.

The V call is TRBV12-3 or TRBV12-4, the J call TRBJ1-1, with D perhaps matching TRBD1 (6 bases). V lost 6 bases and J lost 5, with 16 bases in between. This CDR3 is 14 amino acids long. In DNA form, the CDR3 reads TGTGCCAGCAGGGTAGGGGGGCGGGTGACTGAAGCTTTCTTT. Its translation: CASRVGGRVTEAFF.

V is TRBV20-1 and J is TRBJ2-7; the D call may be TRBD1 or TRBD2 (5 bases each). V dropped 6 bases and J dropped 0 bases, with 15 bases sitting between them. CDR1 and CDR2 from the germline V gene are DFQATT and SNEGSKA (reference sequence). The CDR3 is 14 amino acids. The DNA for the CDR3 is TGCAGTGCAACCCGGTCGGGGACCTCCTACGAGCAGTACTTC. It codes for CSATRSGTSYEQYF.

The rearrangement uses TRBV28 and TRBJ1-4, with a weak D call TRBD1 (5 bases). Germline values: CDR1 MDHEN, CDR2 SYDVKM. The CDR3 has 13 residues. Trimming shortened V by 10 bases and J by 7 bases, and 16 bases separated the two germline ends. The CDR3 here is CATAQGGLEKLFF. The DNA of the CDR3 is TGTGCCACCGCCCAGGGTGGGCTTGAAAAACTGTTTTTT.

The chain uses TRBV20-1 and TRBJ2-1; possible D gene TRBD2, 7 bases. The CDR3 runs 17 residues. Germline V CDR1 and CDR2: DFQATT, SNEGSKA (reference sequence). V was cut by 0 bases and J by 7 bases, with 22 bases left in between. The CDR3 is CSARDWVGRGPGNEQFF. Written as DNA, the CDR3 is TGCAGTGCTAGAGATTGGGTAGGGCGGGGGCCGGGGAATGAGCAGTTCTTC.

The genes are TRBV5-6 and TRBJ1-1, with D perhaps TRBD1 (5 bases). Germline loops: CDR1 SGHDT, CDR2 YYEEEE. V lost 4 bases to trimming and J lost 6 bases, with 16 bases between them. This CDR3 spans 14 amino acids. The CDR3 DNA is TGTGCCAGCAGCCGGGGAAGGGGTACCTCTGAAGCTTTCTTT. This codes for CASSRGRGTSEAFF.

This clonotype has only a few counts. CDR3 coding DNA: TGTGCCAGCAGTTCCGCTATAAATACCTACGAGCAGTACTTC. As protein: CASSSAINTYEQYF. This rearrangement joins TRBV6-5 to TRBJ2-7; D is undetermined. Trimming shortened V by 4 bases and J by 2 bases, and 12 bases separated the two germline ends. The length of the CDR3 is 14 residues. Looked up from germline, CDR1 is MNHEY and CDR2 is SVGAGI.

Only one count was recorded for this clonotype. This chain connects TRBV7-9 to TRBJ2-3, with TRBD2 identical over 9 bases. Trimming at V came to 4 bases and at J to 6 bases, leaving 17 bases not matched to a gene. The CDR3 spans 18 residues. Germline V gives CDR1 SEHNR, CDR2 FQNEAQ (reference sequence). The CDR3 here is CASSSNSGGPPGSDTQYF. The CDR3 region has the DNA TGTGCCAGCAGCTCGAATAGCGGGGGACCTCCGGGTTCGGATACGCAGTATTTT.

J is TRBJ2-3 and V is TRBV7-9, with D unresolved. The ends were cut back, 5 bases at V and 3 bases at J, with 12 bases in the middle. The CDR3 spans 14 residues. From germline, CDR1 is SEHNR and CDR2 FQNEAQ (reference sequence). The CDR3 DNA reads TGTGCCAGCAGCCGGCGGCTAGATACAGATACGCAGTATTTT. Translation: CASSRRLDTDTQYF.

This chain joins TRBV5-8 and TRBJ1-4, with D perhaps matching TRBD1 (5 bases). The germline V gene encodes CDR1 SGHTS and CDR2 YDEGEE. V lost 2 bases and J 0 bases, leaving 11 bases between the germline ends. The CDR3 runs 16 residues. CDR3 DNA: TGTGCCAGCAGCTTCGGGGGAGGTTCAACTAATGAAAAACTGTTTTTT. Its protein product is CASSFGGGSTNEKLFF. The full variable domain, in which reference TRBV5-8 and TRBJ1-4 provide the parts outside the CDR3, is EAGVTQSPTHLIKTRGQQATLRCSPISGHTSVYWYQQALGLGLQFLLWYDEGEERNRGNFPPRFSGRQFPNYSSELNVNALELEDSALYLCASSFGGGSTNEKLFFGSGTQLSVL.

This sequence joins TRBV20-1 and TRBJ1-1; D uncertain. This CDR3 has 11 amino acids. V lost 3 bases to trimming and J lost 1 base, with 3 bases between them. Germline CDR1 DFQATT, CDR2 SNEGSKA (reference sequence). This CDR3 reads CSASENTEAFF. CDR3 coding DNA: TGCAGTGCTAGTGAGAACACTGAAGCTTTCTTT.

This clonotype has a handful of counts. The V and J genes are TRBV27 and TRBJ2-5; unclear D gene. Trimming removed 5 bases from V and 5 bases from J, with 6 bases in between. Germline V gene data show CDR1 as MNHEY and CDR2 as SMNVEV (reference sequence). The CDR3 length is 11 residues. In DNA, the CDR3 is TGTGCCAGCAGTCTCGGGGAGACCCAGTACTTC. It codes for CASSLGETQYF.

The CDR3 DNA follows: TGTGCCAGCAGCCAATCAGGGATTACGGCACCCCTCCACTTT. It encodes CASSQSGITAPLHF. V gene TRBV7-8 combines with J gene TRBJ1-6, with D tentatively TRBD1 (5 bases). CDR3 size: 14 residues. Germline CDR1 and CDR2: SGHVS and FQNEAQ. V lost 5 bases and J lost 11, with 16 bases in between. Looking up the rest from reference TRBV7-8 and TRBJ1-6 gives the full variable domain: GAGVSQSPRYKVAKRGQDVALRCDPISGHVSLFWYQQALGQGPEFLTYFQNEAQLDKSGLPSDRFFAERPEGSVSTLKIQRTQQEDSAVYLCASSQSGITAPLHFGNGTRLTVT.

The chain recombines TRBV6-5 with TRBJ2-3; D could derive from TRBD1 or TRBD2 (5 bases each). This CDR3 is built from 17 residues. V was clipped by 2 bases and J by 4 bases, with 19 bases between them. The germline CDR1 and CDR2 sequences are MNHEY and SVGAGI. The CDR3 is CASSYEGTPSRPDTQYF. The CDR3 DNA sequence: TGTGCCAGCAGTTACGAGGGGACCCCATCAAGGCCAGATACGCAGTATTTT.

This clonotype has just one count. CDR3 in DNA: TGTGCCAGCAGCTTTTCCACACCCGGACTAGCGGGGAGGTACGAGCAGTACTTC. Protein product: CASSFSTPGLAGRYEQYF. V gene TRBV11-2 combines with J gene TRBJ2-7; TRBD2 matches at 12 bases. Per the germline V gene, CDR1 is SGHAT and CDR2 is FQNNGV. V was pared by 3 bases and J by 4 bases, with 13 bases of the junction left unmatched. The CDR3 extends over 18 amino acids.

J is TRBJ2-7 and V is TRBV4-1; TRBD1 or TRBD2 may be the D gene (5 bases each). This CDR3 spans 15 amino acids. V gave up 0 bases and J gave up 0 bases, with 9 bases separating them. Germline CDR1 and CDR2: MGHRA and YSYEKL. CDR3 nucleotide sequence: TGCGCCAGCAGCCAAGAGTGGGACGTCTCCTACGAGCAGTACTTC. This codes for CASSQEWDVSYEQYF.